This T cell receptor (beta chain) is from a study of blood T cell repertoires in COVID-19. Sequencing was performed with immunoSEQ multiplex PCR; in TCRdb, only in-frame clones are kept and a portion is missing. The sample has approximately 150,000 clones, over 80% seen once. Germline values: CDR1 SGHRS, CDR2 YFSETQ. This CDR3 is built from 14 residues. V gave up 1 base and J gave up 10 bases, with 12 bases separating them. The sample consisted of peripheral blood. V is TRBV5-1 and J is TRBJ1-6; possibly TRBD1 for D (5 bases). This sequence was found in a man aged 50-60 years who had recovered from COVID-19. The CDR3 nucleotides read TGCGCCAGCAGCTTGTCATGGACACAATCACCCCTCCACTTT. Protein sequence: CASSLSWTQSPLHF.